These T cell receptor beta chains were read from a single sample in a study of regulatory T cells in long-lasting Graves disease. From the multiplex PCR reads, TCRdb called clonotypes with MiXCR, one entry per CDR3 protein. Of about 430,000 distinct CDR3 sequences in the sample, around 20% were seen once. The sequenced sample was peripheral blood mononuclear cells (PBMCs), obtained when the disease was refractory, from a patient treated with antithyroid drugs. Receptor source: a female donor with Graves disease. The CDR3 runs from the conserved cysteine through the conserved F or W. The D gene is left open where the match is weak. Rows give clone size only sometimes, using once, few, many, or a class for an expanded clone.

V	size	J	D	length	DNA	CDR3
TRBV20-1	many	TRBJ2-7	TRBD1	15	TGCAGTGCTCCTCCACGGACAGGCGCGGTCTACGAGCAGTACTTC	CSAPPRTGAVYEQYF
TRBV20-1	-	TRBJ2-7	TRBD2	13	TGCAGTGCTAGTAATCTAGCGGAGTACGAGCAGTACTTC	CSASNLAEYEQYF
TRBV11-2	many	TRBJ2-1	TRBD2	16	TGTGCCAGCAGCCGGGGGTCGACTAGCGGGACCCATGAGCAGTTCTTC	CASSRGSTSGTHEQFF
TRBV20-1	-	TRBJ2-1	TRBD2	15	TGCAGTGCTAGATACCCGGGACTAGCGGGAGGGGAGCAGTTCTTC	CSARYPGLAGGEQFF
TRBV18	few	TRBJ1-1	-	14	TGTGCCAGCTCACCCTCGGACGCCGTCACTGAAGCTTTCTTT	CASSPSDAVTEAFF
TRBV6-1	-	TRBJ1-5	-	14	TGTGCCGGGGGACGGCCTTATAGCAATCAGCCCCAGCATTTT	CAGGRPYSNQPQHF
TRBV7-8	-	TRBJ2-5	TRBD2	13	TGTGCCAGCAGCTTAGATCGGGGGAGGGCCCAGTACTTC	CASSLDRGRAQYF
TRBV6-1	many	TRBJ1-1	-	13	TGTGCCAGCAGCCAAGGGGATACCACTGAAGCTTTCTTT	CASSQGDTTEAFF
TRBV30	many	TRBJ1-1	-	12	TGTGCCTGGAGTGCGGGAAACACTGAAGCTTTCTTT	CAWSAGNTEAFF
TRBV5-1	-	TRBJ2-7	TRBD2	16	TGCGCCAGCAGCTTGGACCCCGGGACTAGCGGGAGCGAGCAGTACTTC	CASSLDPGTSGSEQYF
TRBV27	many	TRBJ2-7	-	13	TGTGCCAGCAGTTACCTGAGCTCCTACGAGCAGTACTTC	CASSYLSSYEQYF
TRBV9	-	TRBJ2-6	TRBD2	17	TGTGCCAGCAGCGATCGGACTAGCTCGCTGGGGGCCAACGTCCTGACTTTC	CASSDRTSSLGANVLTF
TRBV28	-	TRBJ2-3	-	14	TGTGCCAGCAGCTCAGGGAGCCTGACAGATACGCAGTATTTT	CASSSGSLTDTQYF
TRBV4-1	once	TRBJ2-7	TRBD1	15	TGCGCCAGCAGCCAAGATCGGGACAGTACCTACGAGCAGTACTTC	CASSQDRDSTYEQYF
TRBV29-1	many	TRBJ2-7	-	14	TGCAGCGTCGGCTCAAAAGGGGTGGGCTACGAGCAGTACTTC	CSVGSKGVGYEQYF
TRBV2	many	TRBJ1-1	TRBD1	15	TGTGCCAGCAGTGAAAGTACCAGGGGGGACACTGAAGCTTTCTTT	CASSESTRGDTEAFF
TRBV2	few	TRBJ2-7	-	14	TGTGCCAGCAGCTTTGACCAGGCCTCCTACGAGCAGTACTTC	CASSFDQASYEQYF
TRBV5-1	many	TRBJ2-5	-	14	TGTGCCAGCAGCTTTATGACATCCCAAGAGACCCAGTACTTC	CASSFMTSQETQYF
TRBV28	few	TRBJ2-1	-	12	TGTGCCAGCAGTGGGGTTTACAATGAGCAGTTCTTC	CASSGVYNEQFF
TRBV28	many	TRBJ1-4	-	13	TGTGCCAGCAGTTTACAGCTAAATGAAAAACTGTTTTTT	CASSLQLNEKLFF
TRBV2	few	TRBJ1-1	-	13	TGTGCCAGCAGGCCCCCCGGTGCCACTGGAGCTTTCTTT	CASRPPGATGAFF
TRBV2	few	TRBJ2-1	-	15	TGTGCCAGCAGTGCCCGGCGACAGTCCTACAATGAGCAGTTCTTC	CASSARRQSYNEQFF
TRBV20-1	many	TRBJ2-7	-	12	TGCAGTGCTCAACGAACCTCCTACGAGCAGTACTTC	CSAQRTSYEQYF
TRBV28	many	TRBJ1-4	TRBD1	12	TGTGCCAGTTCGACAGGGTATGAAAAACTGTTTTTT	CASSTGYEKLFF
TRBV12-3/TRBV12-4	-	TRBJ2-6	-	19	TGTGCCAGCAGTTTAGCATCTCCGGGACGTAGATCTGGGGCCAACGTCCTGACTTTC	CASSLASPGRRSGANVLTF
TRBV30	few	TRBJ1-4	-	15	TGTGCCTGGAGTGTCTTAAGAGAACAGGGTGAAAAACTGTTTTTT	CAWSVLREQGEKLFF
TRBV29-1	-	TRBJ1-1	-	10	TGCAGCTCCGGCCTCACTGAAGCTTTCTTT	CSSGLTEAFF
TRBV6-5	many	TRBJ1-6	TRBD1	16	TGTGCCAGCAGTTACGAAGCGGGACAGGGGAGTTCACCCCTCCACTTT	CASSYEAGQGSSPLHF
TRBV28	-	TRBJ1-3	-	14	TGTGCCAGCAGTTTGGGAGGGGTCGGAAACACCATGTATTTT	CASSLGGVGNTMYF
TRBV27	many	TRBJ1-6	TRBD1	17	TGTGCCAGCAGTTTTGGACAGGGCAGCTCCTATAATTCACCCCTCCACTTT	CASSFGQGSSYNSPLHF
TRBV19	-	TRBJ2-1	-	15	TGTGCCAGCCACCCCAGGTTAGGCGCCTACAATGAGCAGTTCTTC	CASHPRLGAYNEQFF
TRBV27	many	TRBJ2-5	-	15	TGTGCCAGCAGTTTTACTCCAGGGAGTAGGGAGACCCAGTACTTC	CASSFTPGSRETQYF
TRBV19	-	TRBJ1-2	-	13	TGTGCCAGTAGGACAAACCAGAACTATGGCTACACCTTC	CASRTNQNYGYTF
TRBV7-9	-	TRBJ2-7	-	15	TGTGCCAGCAGCCCAGCATTAAAACAGGGATACGAGCAGTACTTC	CASSPALKQGYEQYF
TRBV12-3/TRBV12-4	many	TRBJ1-5	-	14	TGTGCCAGCAGTTTAGAGTTGGGCCGGCAGCCCCAGCATTTT	CASSLELGRQPQHF
TRBV5-1	many	TRBJ2-2	-	18	TGCGCCAGCAGCTCGAAACAGGGTCCAGGGGCGAACGCCGGGGAGCTGTTTTTT	CASSSKQGPGANAGELFF
TRBV19	many	TRBJ1-4	TRBD1	14	TGTGCCAGCATAAACAGGGGGCGGAATGAAAAACTGTTTTTT	CASINRGRNEKLFF
TRBV9	-	TRBJ1-3	-	16	TGTGCCAGCAGCCCCACCGACCGGAGCTCTGGAAACACCATATATTTT	CASSPTDRSSGNTIYF
TRBV7-7	-	TRBJ2-2	-	15	TGTGCTAGCAGCTTAGATGCGGGAAACACCGGGGAGCTGTTTTTT	CASSLDAGNTGELFF
TRBV10-3	-	TRBJ2-7	-	14	TGTGCCATCAGACAAGCGGGTAGCTCCTACGAGCAGTACTTC	CAIRQAGSSYEQYF
TRBV2	many	TRBJ1-6	-	13	TGTGCCAGCAGTGAAGTGAGGAATTCACCCCTCCACTTT	CASSEVRNSPLHF
TRBV6-1	few	TRBJ1-1	-	12	TGTGCCAGCAGAAGGCCCAACACTGAAGCTTTCTTT	CASRRPNTEAFF
TRBV7-6	few	TRBJ1-6	-	14	TGTGCCAGCAGCTTAAAAAACTATAATTCACCCCTCCACTTT	CASSLKNYNSPLHF
TRBV6-1	many	TRBJ1-5	-	15	TGTGCCAGCAGTGATGAGGGACGGAAGAATCAGCCCCAGCATTTT	CASSDEGRKNQPQHF
TRBV28	many	TRBJ2-6	TRBD1	19	TGTGCCAGCAGTATACCGGGACAGGGGGCAGCGTCTGGGGCCAACGTCCTGACTTTC	CASSIPGQGAASGANVLTF
TRBV28	-	TRBJ2-7	-	12	TGTGCCAGCAGGAGGGGAGGCTACGAGCAGTACTTC	CASRRGGYEQYF
TRBV25-1	-	TRBJ2-1	-	13	TGTGCCAGCAGTCGGACGGGTTACAATGAGCAGTTCTTC	CASSRTGYNEQFF